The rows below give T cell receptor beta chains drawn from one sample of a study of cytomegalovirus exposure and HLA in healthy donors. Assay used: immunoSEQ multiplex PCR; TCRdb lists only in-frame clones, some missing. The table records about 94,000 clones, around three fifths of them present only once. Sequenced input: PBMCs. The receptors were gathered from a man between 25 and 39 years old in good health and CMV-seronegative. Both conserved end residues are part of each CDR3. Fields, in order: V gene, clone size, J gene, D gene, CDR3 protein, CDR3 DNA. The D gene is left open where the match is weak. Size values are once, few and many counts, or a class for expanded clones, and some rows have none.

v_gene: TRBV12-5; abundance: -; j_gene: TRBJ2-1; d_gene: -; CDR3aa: CASGAGAYNEQFF; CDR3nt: TGTGCTAGTGGCGCAGGGGCCTACAATGAGCAGTTCTTC
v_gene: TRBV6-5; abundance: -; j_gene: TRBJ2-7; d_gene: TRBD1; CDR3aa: CASSEDRAAYEQYF; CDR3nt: TGTGCCAGCAGTGAGGACAGGGCAGCCTACGAGCAGTACTTC
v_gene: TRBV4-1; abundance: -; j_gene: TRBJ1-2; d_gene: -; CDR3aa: CASSQGGADAGANYGYTF; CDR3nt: TGCGCCAGCAGCCAAGGTGGAGCGGATGCCGGAGCTAACTATGGCTACACCTTC
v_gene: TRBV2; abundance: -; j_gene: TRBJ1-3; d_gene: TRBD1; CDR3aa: CASSPDRAGNTIYF; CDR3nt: TGTGCCAGCAGTCCCGACAGGGCTGGAAACACCATATATTTT
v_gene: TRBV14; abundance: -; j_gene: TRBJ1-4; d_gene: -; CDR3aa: CASSRNSLWGVDEKLFF; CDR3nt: TGTGCCAGCAGCCGAAATAGCCTATGGGGGGTGGATGAAAAACTGTTTTTT
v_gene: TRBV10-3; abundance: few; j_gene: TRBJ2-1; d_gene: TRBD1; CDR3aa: CAISESGVGQEGRGNEQFF; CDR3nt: TGTGCCATCAGTGAGTCGGGGGTGGGACAGGAGGGCCGGGGGAATGAGCAGTTCTTC
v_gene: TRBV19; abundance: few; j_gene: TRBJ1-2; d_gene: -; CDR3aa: CASSIGLAREGYGYTF; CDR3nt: TGTGCCAGTAGTATAGGGTTGGCCAGGGAGGGCTATGGCTACACCTTC
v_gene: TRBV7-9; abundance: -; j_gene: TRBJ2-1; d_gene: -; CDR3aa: CASSLADQRFYNEQFF; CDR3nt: TGTGCCAGCAGCTTAGCCGACCAGCGATTCTACAATGAGCAGTTCTTC
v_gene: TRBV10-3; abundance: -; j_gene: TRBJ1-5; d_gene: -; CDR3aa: CAGGRYSNQPQHF; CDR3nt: TGTGCAGGGGGTCGATATAGCAATCAGCCCCAGCATTTT
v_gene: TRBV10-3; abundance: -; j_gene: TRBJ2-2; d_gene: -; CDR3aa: CASGVSNTGELFF; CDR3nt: TGTGCCAGCGGGGTCTCGAACACCGGGGAGCTGTTTTTT
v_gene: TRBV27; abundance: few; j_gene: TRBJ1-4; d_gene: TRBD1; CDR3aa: CASSLLRQGGEKLFF; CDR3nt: TGTGCCAGCAGTTTACTAAGACAGGGCGGGGAAAAACTGTTTTTT
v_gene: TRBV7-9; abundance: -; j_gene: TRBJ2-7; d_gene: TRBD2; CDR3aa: CASSPGLGVRF; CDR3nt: TGTGCCAGCAGCCCGGGACTAGGAGTACGCTTC
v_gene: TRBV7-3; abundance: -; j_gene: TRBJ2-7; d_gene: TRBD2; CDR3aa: CASSLTVTSGGEEQYF; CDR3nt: TGTGCCAGCAGCTTAACCGTAACTAGCGGGGGAGAAGAGCAGTACTTC
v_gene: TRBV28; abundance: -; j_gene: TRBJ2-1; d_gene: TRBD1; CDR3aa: CASSPTGVSYNEQFF; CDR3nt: TGTGCCAGCAGCCCGACAGGGGTCTCCTACAATGAGCAGTTCTTC
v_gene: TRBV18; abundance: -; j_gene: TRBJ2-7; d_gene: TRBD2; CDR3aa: CASSPTSDYYEQYF; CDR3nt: TGTGCCAGCTCACCGACTAGCGACTACTACGAGCAGTACTTC
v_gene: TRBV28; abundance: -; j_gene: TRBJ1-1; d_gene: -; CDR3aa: CASRTIGGFTEAFF; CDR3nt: TGTGCCAGCAGGACCATTGGGGGGTTCACTGAAGCTTTCTTT
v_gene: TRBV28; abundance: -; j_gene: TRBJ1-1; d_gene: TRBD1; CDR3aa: CASSGTGLGTEAFF; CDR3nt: TGTGCCAGCAGTGGGACAGGACTTGGGACTGAAGCTTTCTTT
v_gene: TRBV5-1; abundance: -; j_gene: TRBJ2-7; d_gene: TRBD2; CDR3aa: CASSAGGLGEQYF; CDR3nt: TGCGCCAGCAGCGCGGGAGGGCTCGGGGAGCAGTACTTC
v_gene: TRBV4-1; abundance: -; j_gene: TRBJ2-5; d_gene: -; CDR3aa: CASSQADSQETQYF; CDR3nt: TGCGCCAGCAGCCAGGCTGACAGCCAAGAGACCCAGTACTTC
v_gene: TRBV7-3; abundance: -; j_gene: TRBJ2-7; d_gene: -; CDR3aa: CASSLMYGNEQYF; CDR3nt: TGTGCCAGCAGCTTAATGTACGGGAACGAGCAGTACTTC
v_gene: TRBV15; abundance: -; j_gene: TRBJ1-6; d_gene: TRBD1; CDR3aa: CATSTTGVTSYNSPLHF; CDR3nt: TGTGCCACCAGCACAACAGGGGTGACTTCCTATAATTCACCCCTCCACTTT
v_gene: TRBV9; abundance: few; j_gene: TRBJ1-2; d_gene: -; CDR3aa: CASSVESGIYGYTF; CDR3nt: TGTGCCAGCAGCGTAGAGTCAGGCATCTATGGCTACACCTTC
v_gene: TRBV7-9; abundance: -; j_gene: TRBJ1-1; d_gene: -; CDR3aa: CASSYYSGTEAFF; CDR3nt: TGTGCCAGCAGCTACTATAGCGGGACAGAAGCTTTCTTT
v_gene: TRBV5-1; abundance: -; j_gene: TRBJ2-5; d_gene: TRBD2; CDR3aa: CASSSYLAGVETQYF; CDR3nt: TGCGCCAGCAGCAGCTACCTAGCGGGAGTTGAGACCCAGTACTTC
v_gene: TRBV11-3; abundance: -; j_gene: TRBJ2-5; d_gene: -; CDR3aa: CASSRERSGTQYF; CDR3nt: TGTGCCAGTAGCCGCGAACGGAGTGGGACCCAGTACTTC
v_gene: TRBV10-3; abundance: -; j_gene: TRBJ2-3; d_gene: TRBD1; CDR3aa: CAISESGTGVDTQYF; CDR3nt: TGTGCCATCAGTGAGTCTGGGACAGGGGTGGATACGCAGTATTTT
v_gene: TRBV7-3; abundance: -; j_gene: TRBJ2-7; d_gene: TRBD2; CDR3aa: CASSLDSGGSYEQYF; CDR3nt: TGTGCCAGCAGCTTAGATAGCGGGGGATCCTACGAGCAGTACTTC
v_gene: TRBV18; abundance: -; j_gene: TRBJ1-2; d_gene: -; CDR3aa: CASSPRRGEGYTF; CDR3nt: TGTGCCAGCTCACCGAGACGGGGTGAAGGCTACACCTTC
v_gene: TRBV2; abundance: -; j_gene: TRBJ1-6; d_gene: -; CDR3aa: CASQPGPGIRSPLHF; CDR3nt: TGTGCCAGCCAACCCGGCCCGGGGATTCGATCACCCCTCCACTTT
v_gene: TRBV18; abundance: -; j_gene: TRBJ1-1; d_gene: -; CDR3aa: CASSPVGGAGTEAFF; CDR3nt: TGTGCCAGCTCACCGGTAGGGGGGGCAGGCACTGAAGCTTTCTTT
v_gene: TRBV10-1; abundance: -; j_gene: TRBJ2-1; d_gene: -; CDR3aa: CASSAVFPSGEQFF; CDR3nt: TGCGCCAGCAGCGCCGTCTTCCCGTCAGGGGAGCAGTTCTTC
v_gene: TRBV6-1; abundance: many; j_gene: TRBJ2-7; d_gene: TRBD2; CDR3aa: CASSESAGGRDEQYF; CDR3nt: TGTGCCAGCAGTGAATCAGCGGGAGGAAGAGACGAGCAGTACTTC
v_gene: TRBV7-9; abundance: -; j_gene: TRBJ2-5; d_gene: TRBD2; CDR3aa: CASSPGGGTQYF; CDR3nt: TGTGCCAGCAGCCCCGGGGGGGGGACCCAGTACTTC
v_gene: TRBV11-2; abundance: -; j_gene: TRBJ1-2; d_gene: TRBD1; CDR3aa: CASSSPFRGQVMYGYTF; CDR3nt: TGTGCCAGCAGCTCCCCCTTTCGGGGACAGGTCATGTATGGCTACACCTTC
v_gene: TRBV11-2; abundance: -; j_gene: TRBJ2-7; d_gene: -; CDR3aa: CASSLGNGYEQYF; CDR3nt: TGTGCCAGCAGCTTAGGGAACGGGTACGAGCAGTACTTC
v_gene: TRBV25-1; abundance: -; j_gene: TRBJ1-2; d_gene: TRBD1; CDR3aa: CASSEVPAPTGERGYTF; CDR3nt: TGTGCCAGCAGTGAAGTCCCTGCTCCGACAGGGGAGCGTGGCTACACCTTC
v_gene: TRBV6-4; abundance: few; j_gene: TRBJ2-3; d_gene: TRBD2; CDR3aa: CATRLAGEVDTQYF; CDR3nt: TGTGCCACTCGACTAGCGGGAGAGGTAGATACGCAGTATTTT
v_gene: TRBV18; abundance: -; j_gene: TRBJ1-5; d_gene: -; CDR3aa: CASSVISESNQPQHF; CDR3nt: TGTGCCAGCTCAGTTATTTCGGAGAGCAATCAGCCCCAGCATTTT
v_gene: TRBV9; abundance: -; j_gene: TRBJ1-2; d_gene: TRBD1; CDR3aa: CASSRTGGVYGYTF; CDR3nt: TGTGCCAGCAGTAGGACAGGGGGGGTGTATGGCTACACCTTC
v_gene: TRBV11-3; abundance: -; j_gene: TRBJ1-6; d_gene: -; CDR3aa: CASSFDRPGSPLHF; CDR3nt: TGTGCCAGCAGCTTCGACAGGCCCGGGTCACCCCTCCACTTT
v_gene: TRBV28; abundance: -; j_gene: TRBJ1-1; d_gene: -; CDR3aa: CTSEDGYTEAFF; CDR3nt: TGTACCTCGGAGGACGGCTACACTGAAGCTTTCTTT
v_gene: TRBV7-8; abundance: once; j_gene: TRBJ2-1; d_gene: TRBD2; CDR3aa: CASSLAGANNEQFF; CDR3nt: TGTGCCAGCAGTCTAGCGGGAGCAAATAATGAGCAGTTCTTC
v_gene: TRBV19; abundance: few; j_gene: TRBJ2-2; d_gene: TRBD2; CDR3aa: CASSAGLADYTGELFF; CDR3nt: TGTGCCAGTAGTGCCGGACTAGCGGATTACACCGGGGAGCTGTTTTTT
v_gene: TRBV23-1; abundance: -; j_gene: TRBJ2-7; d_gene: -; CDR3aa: CASSQSEAGPSWEQYF; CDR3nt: TGCGCCAGCAGTCAATCAGAGGCGGGGCCCAGCTGGGAGCAGTACTTC
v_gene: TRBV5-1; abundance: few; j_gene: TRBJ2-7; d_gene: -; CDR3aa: CASSLRGYEQYF; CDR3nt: TGCGCCAGCAGCTTGCGAGGGTACGAGCAGTACTTC
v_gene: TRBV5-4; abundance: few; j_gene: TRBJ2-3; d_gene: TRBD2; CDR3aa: CASSAGLAGGPNPDTQYF; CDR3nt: TGTGCCAGCAGCGCGGGACTAGCGGGAGGGCCCAACCCCGATACGCAGTATTTT
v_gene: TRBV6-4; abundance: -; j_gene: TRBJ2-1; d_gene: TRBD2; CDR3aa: CASRPLAGAYNEQLF; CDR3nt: TGTGCCAGCAGGCCTCTAGCGGGGGCCTACAATGAGCAGCTCTTC
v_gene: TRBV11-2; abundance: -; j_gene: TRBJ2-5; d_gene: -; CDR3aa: CASSKQGWEETQYF; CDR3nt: TGTGCCAGCAGCAAACAGGGTTGGGAGGAGACCCAGTACTTC
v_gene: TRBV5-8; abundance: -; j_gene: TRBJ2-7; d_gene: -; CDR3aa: CASWRSSYEQYF; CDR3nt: TGTGCTTCCTGGAGGAGCTCCTACGAGCAGTACTTC
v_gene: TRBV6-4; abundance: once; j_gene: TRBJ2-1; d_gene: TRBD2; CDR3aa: CASSDDAGGPGDEQFF; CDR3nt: TGTGCCAGCAGTGACGACGCGGGAGGGCCTGGTGATGAGCAGTTCTTC